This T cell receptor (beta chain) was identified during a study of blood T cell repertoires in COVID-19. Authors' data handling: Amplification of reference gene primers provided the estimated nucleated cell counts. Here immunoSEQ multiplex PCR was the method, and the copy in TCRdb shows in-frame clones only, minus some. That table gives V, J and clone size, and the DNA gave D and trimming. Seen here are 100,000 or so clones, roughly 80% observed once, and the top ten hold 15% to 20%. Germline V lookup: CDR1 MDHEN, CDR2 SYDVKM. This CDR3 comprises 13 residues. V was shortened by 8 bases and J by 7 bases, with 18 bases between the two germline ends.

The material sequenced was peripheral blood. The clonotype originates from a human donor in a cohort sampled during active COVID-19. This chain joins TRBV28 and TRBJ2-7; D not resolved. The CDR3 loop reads CASLGSLPPEQYF. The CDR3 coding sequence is TGTGCCAGCCTCGGGTCCCTCCCCCCTGAGCAGTACTTC. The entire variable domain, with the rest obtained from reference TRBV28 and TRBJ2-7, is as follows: DVKVTQSSRYLVKRTGEKVFLECVQDMDHENMFWYRQDPGLGLRLIYFSYDVKMKEKGDIPEGYSVSREKKERFSLILESASTNQTSMYLCASLGSLPPEQYFGPGTRLTVT.